Detailed here is one T cell receptor (beta chain). Antigen specificity is unknown. This entry comes from a study of T cells after posttransplantation cyclophosphamide. Study-level results: Donor CD8+ memory clones often dominated recipient blood repertoires at later times.

Produced via immunoSEQ multiplex PCR; TCRdb's table is partial and in-frame only. The data contain roughly 32,000 clones, 75% to 95% of them seen just once; the ten biggest clones take up around 0.23%. CDR1 and CDR2 from the germline V gene are MNHEY and SVGAGI. V was trimmed by 6 bases and J by 7 bases, leaving 7 bases between them. This CDR3 is built from 12 residues. The naive gate required viable CD3+CD4+ or CD3+CD8+ cells with CCR7+CD45RA+CD45RO-CD95-CD27+CD28+ phenotype. The specimen was naive CD4+ T cells sorted from PBMCs. The chain is built from TRBV6-5 and TRBJ1-6; D is undetermined. The source is a woman aged 55-69 years in good health, CMV-negative, and a related stem cell transplant donor. CDR3 in amino acids: CASRGENSPLHF. CDR3 nucleotide sequence: TGTGCCAGCAGGGGAGAAAATTCACCCCTCCACTTT.